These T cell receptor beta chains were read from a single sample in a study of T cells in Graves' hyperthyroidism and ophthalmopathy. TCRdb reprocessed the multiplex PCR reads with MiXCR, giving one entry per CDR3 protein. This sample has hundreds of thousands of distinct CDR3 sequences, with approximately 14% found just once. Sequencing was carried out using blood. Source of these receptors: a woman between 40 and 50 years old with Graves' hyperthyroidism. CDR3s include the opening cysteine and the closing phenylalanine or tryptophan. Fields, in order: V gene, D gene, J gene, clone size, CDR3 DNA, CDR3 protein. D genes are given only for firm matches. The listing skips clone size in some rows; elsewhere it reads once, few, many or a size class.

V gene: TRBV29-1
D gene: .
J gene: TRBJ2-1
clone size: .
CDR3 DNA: TGCAGCGTTGGGAAGAACAATGAGCAGTTCTTC
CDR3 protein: CSVGKNNEQFF

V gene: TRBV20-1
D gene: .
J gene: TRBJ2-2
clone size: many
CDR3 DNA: TGCAGTGCTAGGGACCAGGGAAGCGGTCTTAACACCGGGGAGCTGTTTTTT
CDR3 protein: CSARDQGSGLNTGELFF

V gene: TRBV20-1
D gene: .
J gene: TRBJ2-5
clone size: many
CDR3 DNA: TGCAGTGCTAGCCCCTCGGCGGAGGCAGGGTACCAAGAGACCCAGTACTTC
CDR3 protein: CSASPSAEAGYQETQYF

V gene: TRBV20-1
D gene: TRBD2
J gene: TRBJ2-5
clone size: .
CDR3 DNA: TGCAGTACCTCCCGGACTAGCGCCCAAGAGACCCAGTACTTC
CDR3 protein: CSTSRTSAQETQYF

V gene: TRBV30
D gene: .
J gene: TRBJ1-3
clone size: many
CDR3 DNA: TGTGCCTGGAGTCCCTCCGGGACTTATCCCTCTGGAAACACCATATATTTT
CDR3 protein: CAWSPSGTYPSGNTIYF

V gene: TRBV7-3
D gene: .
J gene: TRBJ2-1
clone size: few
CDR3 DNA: TGTGCCAGCAGCCCAGAGGCAGCCTCCTACAATGAGCAGTTCTTC
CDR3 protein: CASSPEAASYNEQFF

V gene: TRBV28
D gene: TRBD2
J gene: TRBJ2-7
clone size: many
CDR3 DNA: TGTGCCAGCAGCACTAGCGGGATAATCTACGAGCAGTACTTC
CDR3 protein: CASSTSGIIYEQYF

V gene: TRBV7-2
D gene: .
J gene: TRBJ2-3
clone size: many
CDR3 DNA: TGTGCCAGCAGCTTAGGGGGACTCTCAGATACGCAGTATTTT
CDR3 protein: CASSLGGLSDTQYF

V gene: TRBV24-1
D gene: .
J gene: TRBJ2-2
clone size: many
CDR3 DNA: TGTGCCACCAGTGACAGCCGGGACTCCAGATACACCGGGGAGCTGTTTTTT
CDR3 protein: CATSDSRDSRYTGELFF

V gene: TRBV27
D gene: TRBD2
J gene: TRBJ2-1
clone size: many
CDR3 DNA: TGTGCCACACGACTAGCGGGGCCCCAGGGGGAGCAGTTCTTC
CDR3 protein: CATRLAGPQGEQFF

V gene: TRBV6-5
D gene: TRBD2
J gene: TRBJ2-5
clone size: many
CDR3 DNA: TGTGCCAGCAGTTACTCGATTCTGTCTAGCGGCACAGAGACCCAGTACTTC
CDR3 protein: CASSYSILSSGTETQYF

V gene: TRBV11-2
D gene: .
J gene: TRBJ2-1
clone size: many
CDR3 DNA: TGTGCCAGCAGCCTATCGGCGAGCGATGAGCAGTTCTTC
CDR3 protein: CASSLSASDEQFF

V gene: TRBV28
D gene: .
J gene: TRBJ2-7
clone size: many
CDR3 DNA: TGTGCCAGCAGCGACCGGGACGCCCCCTACGAGCAGTACTTC
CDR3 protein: CASSDRDAPYEQYF

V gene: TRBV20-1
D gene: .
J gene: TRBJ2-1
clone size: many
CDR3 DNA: TGCAGTGCTAGAGTTACGAGACTGAATGAGCAGTTCTTC
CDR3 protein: CSARVTRLNEQFF

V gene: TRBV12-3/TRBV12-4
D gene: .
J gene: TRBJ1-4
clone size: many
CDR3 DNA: TGTGCCAGCAGTTTAAACTGGGAGAAAGGACTGTTTTTT
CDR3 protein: CASSLNWEKGLFF

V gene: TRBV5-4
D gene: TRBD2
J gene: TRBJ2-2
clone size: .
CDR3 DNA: TGTGCCAGCAGACAAACTAGCGGGAGTGCCGGGGAGCTGTTTTTT
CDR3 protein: CASRQTSGSAGELFF

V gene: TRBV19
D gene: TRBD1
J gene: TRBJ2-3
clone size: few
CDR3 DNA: TGTGCCAGTATCGGGACAGAACCCACAGATACGCAGTATTTT
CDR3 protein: CASIGTEPTDTQYF

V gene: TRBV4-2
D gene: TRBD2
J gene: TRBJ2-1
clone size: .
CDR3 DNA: TGTGCCAGCAGCCAAGAAGCAGCGGGAGGGCCCTACAATGAGCAGTTCTTC
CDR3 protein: CASSQEAAGGPYNEQFF

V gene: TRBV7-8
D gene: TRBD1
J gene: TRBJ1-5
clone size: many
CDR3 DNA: TGTGCCAGCAGCTTAGCCGGGACAGGGGCAAATCAGCCCCAGCATTTT
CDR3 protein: CASSLAGTGANQPQHF

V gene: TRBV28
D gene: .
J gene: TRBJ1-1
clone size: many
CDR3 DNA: TGTGCCAGCAGTTTAAGGCTCGCTGAAGCTTTCTTT
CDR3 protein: CASSLRLAEAFF

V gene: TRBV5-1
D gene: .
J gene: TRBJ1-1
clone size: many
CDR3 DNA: TGCGCCAGCAGCTTGGTCGTACAGGGTAACACTGAAGCTTTCTTT
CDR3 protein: CASSLVVQGNTEAFF

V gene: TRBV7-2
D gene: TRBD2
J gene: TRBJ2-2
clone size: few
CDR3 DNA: TGTGCCAGCAGCTTAGCAATAGCGGGGAACACCGGGGAGCTGTTTTTT
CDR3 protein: CASSLAIAGNTGELFF

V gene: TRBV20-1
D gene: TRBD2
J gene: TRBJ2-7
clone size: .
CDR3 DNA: TGCAGTGCTAGAGATCGGCTAGCGGCCGACGAGCAGTACTTC
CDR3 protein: CSARDRLAADEQYF

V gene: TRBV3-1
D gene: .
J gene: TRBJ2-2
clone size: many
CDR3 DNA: TGTGCCAGCAGCCAAGAATGGGGGCCCGGGGAGCTGTTTTTT
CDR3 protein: CASSQEWGPGELFF

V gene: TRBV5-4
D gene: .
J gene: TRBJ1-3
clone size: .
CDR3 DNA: TGTGCCAGCAGCTTGTTCGGCGGCGGGGACACCATATATTTT
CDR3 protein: CASSLFGGGDTIYF

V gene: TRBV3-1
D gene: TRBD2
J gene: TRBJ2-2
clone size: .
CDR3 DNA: TGTGCCAGCAGCCAAGAAAGCAGTACTAGCGGCACCGGGGAGCTGTTTTTT
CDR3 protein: CASSQESSTSGTGELFF

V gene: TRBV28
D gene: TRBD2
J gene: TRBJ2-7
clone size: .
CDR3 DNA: TGTGCCAGCAGTCCAACATCACTAGCGGGAGTCTCCTACGAGCAGTACTTC
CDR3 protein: CASSPTSLAGVSYEQYF

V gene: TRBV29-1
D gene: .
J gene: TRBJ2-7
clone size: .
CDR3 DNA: TGCAGCGTTGTTTGGGGGGAATTCCACGAGCAGTACTTC
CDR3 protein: CSVVWGEFHEQYF

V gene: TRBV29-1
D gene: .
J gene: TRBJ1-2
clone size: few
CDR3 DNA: TGCAGCGTTGAAGAAGCCCCGGGACAAGGAGGCTACACCTTC
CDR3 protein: CSVEEAPGQGGYTF

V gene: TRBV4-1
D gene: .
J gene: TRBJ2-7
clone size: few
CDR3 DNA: TGCGCCAGCAGCCGGACCACGCGGGCTCCTAACTCCTACGAGCAGTACTTC
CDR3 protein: CASSRTTRAPNSYEQYF

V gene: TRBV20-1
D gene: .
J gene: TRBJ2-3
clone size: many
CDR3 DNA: TGCAGTGCTAGAGATGTGCGGAGCACAGATACGCAGTATTTT
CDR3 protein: CSARDVRSTDTQYF

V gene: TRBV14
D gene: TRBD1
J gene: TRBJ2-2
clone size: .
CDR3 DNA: TGTGCCAGTCGGACAGGGATTAACACCGGGGAGCTGTTTTTT
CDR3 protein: CASRTGINTGELFF

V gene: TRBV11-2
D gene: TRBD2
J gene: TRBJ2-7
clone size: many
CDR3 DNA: TGTGCCAGCAGCTCTAAATCCCGGGCTAGCGGGAACGAGCAGTACTTC
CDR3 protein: CASSSKSRASGNEQYF

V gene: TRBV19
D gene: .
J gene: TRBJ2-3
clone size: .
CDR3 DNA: TGTGCCAGTAGTGCTGGGACATCAACTACGCAGTATTTT
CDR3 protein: CASSAGTSTTQYF

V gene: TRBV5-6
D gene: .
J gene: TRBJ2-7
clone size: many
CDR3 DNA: TGTGCCAGCAGCTTTCTCGGCGCAACCTACGAGCAGTACTTC
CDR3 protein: CASSFLGATYEQYF

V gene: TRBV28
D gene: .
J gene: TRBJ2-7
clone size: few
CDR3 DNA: TGTGCCAGCAGTCTCTCGGACGGGAGCTCCGAGCAGTACTTC
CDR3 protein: CASSLSDGSSEQYF

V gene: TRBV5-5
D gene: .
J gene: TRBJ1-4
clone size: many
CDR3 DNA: TGTGCCAGCAGCTTGGAGCAGGGGAGGTTTTCAACTAATGAAAAACTGTTTTTT
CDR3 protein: CASSLEQGRFSTNEKLFF

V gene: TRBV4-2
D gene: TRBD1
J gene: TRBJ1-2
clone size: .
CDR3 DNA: TGTGCCAGCAGCCAAGTAACAGGGGCGGATGACTACACCTTC
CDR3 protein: CASSQVTGADDYTF

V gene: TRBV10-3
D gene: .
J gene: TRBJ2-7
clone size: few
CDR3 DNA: TGTGCCTCGTGGGGGGCCTACGAGCAGTACTTC
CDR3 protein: CASWGAYEQYF

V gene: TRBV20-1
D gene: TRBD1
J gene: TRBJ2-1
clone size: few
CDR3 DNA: TGCAGTGCTAGAGATCTGTTGACAGGGACAAACAATGAGCAGTTCTTC
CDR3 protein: CSARDLLTGTNNEQFF

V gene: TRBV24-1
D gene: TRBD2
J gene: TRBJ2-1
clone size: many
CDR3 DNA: TGTGCCACCAGTGTCCCACCCGGGACTAGCGGATACAATGAGCAGTTCTTC
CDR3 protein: CATSVPPGTSGYNEQFF

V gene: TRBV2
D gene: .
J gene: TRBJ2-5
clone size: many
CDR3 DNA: TGTGCCTGCCAGGGGCAAGAGACCCAGTACTTC
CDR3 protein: CACQGQETQYF

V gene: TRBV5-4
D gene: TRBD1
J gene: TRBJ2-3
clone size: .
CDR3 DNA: TGTGCCAGCAGCTTGAAAGGACAGGGGGCGGAAGATACGCAGTATTTT
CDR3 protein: CASSLKGQGAEDTQYF

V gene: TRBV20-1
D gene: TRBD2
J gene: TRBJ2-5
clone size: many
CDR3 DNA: TGCAGTGCTAGAGATCGGAGACTAGCGTTGGAGACCCAGTACTTC
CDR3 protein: CSARDRRLALETQYF

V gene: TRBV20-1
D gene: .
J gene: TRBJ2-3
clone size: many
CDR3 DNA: TGCAGTGCTAGAGAGCCAAATAGGCCGGGTATCACAGATACGCAGTATTTT
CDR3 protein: CSAREPNRPGITDTQYF

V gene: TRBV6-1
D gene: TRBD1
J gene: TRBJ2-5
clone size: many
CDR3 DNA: TGTGCCAGCAGAAACCCGACAGGGGGCCAAGAGACCCAGTACTTC
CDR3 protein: CASRNPTGGQETQYF

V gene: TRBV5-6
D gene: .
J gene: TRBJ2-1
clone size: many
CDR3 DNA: TGTGCCAGCAGCTTGCGCGGACTACTCAACAATGAGCAGTTCTTC
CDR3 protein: CASSLRGLLNNEQFF

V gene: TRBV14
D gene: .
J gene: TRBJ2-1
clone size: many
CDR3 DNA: TGTGCCAGCAGCCGCCTGGGGGCAGGGACCTACAATGAGCAGTTCTTC
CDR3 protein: CASSRLGAGTYNEQFF

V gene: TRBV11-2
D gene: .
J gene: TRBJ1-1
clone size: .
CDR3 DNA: TGTGCCAGCAGCTTAGACACAGGGTCAGAAGCTTTCTTT
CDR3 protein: CASSLDTGSEAFF

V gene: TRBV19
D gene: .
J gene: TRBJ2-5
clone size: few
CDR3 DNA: TGTGCCAGTAGTCAAAGCCGGGACAAGACCTCCAGGGAGACCCAGTACTTC
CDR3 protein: CASSQSRDKTSRETQYF

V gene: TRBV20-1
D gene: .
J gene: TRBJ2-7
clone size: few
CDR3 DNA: TGCAGTGCTCTTAGGGCTAGCCTCTCCTACGAGCAGTACTTC
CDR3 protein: CSALRASLSYEQYF

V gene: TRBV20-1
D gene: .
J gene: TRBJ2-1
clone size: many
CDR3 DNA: TGCAGTGCTCACGGGACGGGGGCGCCCTATTACAATGAGCAGTTCTTC
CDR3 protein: CSAHGTGAPYYNEQFF

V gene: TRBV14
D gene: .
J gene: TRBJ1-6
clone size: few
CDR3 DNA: TGTGCCAGCAGCCTAGGACAGTCCCATAATTCACCCCTCCACTTT
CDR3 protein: CASSLGQSHNSPLHF